The 8 T cell receptor beta chains given below trace back to one sample, sequenced in a study of blood T cells in healthy people across ages. Combining a sample-barcoded 5' primer with a J-beta primer mix, a second PCR ran for roughly 6 to 12 cycles. TCRdb re-called the 5' RACE reads with MiXCR, one entry per CDR3 protein. The table records roughly 1.7 million distinct CDR3 sequences, approximately 32% of them present only once. Sequencing used blood. The receptors were gathered from a woman in her twenties or thirties in good health.

The chain employs TRBV20-1 and TRBJ2-3; 10 nucleotides align to TRBD2. Germline lookup yields CDR1 DFQATT and CDR2 SNEGSKA (reference sequence). The CDR3 extends over 14 amino acids. The junction had 7 bases not matched to a gene; V was cut back by 6 bases and J by 4 bases. The CDR3 DNA is TGCAGTGCCGAGAGCCTAGCGGGAGCAGATACGCAGTATTTT. Translating it yields CSAESLAGADTQYF.

This clonotype was seen only a few times. The chain combines TRBV7-6 with TRBJ2-7; TRBD2 might be the D (7 bases). Trimming stripped 2 bases from V and 5 bases from J, with 22 bases between. The CDR3 is 17 amino acids. Germline lookup yields CDR1 SGHVS and CDR2 FNYEAQ. The CDR3 region has the DNA TGTGCCAGCAGCTTAAGCCCGTTTTCGGGGGGCCTTCACGAGCAGTACTTC. Encoded protein: CASSLSPFSGGLHEQYF.

At least ten counts were recorded for this clonotype. CDR3 loop: CASSLASGFGHEQYF. The CDR3 DNA reads as TGTGCCAGCAGCTTAGCTAGCGGTTTCGGGCACGAGCAGTACTTC. The V gene is TRBV7-9, the J gene TRBJ2-7, with D maybe TRBD2 (6 bases). Per the germline V gene, CDR1 is SEHNR and CDR2 is FQNEAQ (reference sequence). The CDR3 is 15 residues long. Trimming removed 0 bases at V and 5 bases at J, with 14 bases between. Using reference TRBV7-9 and TRBJ2-7 for the parts outside the CDR3, the full variable domain is DTGVSQNPRHKITKRGQNVTFRCDPISEHNRLYWYRQTLGQGPEFLTYFQNEAQLEKSRLLSDRFSAERPKGSFSTLEIQRTEQGDSAMYLCASSLASGFGHEQYFGPGTRLTVT.

This clonotype was seen many times. V gene TRBV12-3 or TRBV12-4 combines with J gene TRBJ2-7; D unresolved. V dropped 5 bases and J dropped 7 bases, with 12 bases sitting between them. CDR3 size: 12 residues. The CDR3 region has the DNA TGTGCCAGCAGTCCCGGTGGTGCAGAGCAGTACTTC. Protein sequence: CASSPGGAEQYF.

J is TRBJ2-4 and V is TRBV24-1, with D perhaps matching TRBD1 (6 bases). This CDR3 is built from 15 residues. Germline CDR1 and CDR2: KGHDR and SFDVKD. V was trimmed by 7 bases and J by 1 base, leaving 13 bases between them. CDR3 amino acids: CATRDSASAKNIQYF. The CDR3 region has the DNA TGTGCCACCAGGGACAGTGCATCGGCCAAAAACATTCAGTACTTC.

The chain combines TRBV6-1 with TRBJ2-1, with D tentatively TRBD1 (6 bases). The CDR3 extends over 12 amino acids. V lost 7 bases and J lost 6, with 10 bases in between. Germline values: CDR1 MNHNS, CDR2 SASEGT. The CDR3 spells CASTLGANEQFF. CDR3 bases: TGTGCCAGCACCCTGGGGGCCAATGAGCAGTTCTTC.

The chain carries TRBV5-1 and TRBJ1-5, with a tentative D call TRBD1 (5 bases). V was pared by 0 bases and J by 7 bases, with 14 bases between. Germline V gene data show CDR1 as SGHRS and CDR2 as YFSETQ. CDR3 size: 15 residues. The CDR3 sequence is CASSLGGRAGQPQHF. The DNA for the CDR3 is TGCGCCAGCAGCTTGGGGGGCAGGGCGGGGCAGCCCCAGCATTTT.

This clonotype was recorded once. This chain joins TRBV12-3 or TRBV12-4 and TRBJ1-1; no clear D. This CDR3 spans 15 amino acids. The V end was cut by 2 bases, the J end by 4 bases, with 14 bases between. As DNA, the CDR3 is TGTGCCAGCAGTTTAAAACCGGGAGCCAGCACTGAAGCTTTCTTT. It is translated as CASSLKPGASTEAFF.